This T cell receptor beta chain was recovered during a study of regulatory T cells in long-lasting Graves disease. Study-level findings and limits: Under persistent disease, TRBV28, TRBJ1-2 and TRBJ2-5 were used preferentially. Persistent-disease Graves' patients showed less TCR diversity than new cases.

Relying on iRepertoire HTBI primers and Arm-PCR of CDR3 regions, the team built TCR beta libraries. TCRdb reanalysed the multiplex PCR reads using MiXCR and keeps one entry per CDR3 protein. The repertoire holds approximately 470,000 distinct CDR3 sequences, under 20% seen once, with 9% to 15% in the top ten. This clonotype showed up just a few times. The antigen is undetermined. This CDR3 comprises 15 residues. The V gene lost 0 bases and the J gene lost 7 bases, with 19 bases spanning the gap. Per germline, CDR1 DFQATT and CDR2 SNEGSKA (reference sequence). Specified time point: newly diagnosed GD, antithyroid drugs for less than 3 months. Extracted RNA from PBMCs served as the source of the TCR library. Separately, the same data were catalogued under a study of T cells in Graves' hyperthyroidism and ophthalmopathy. That investigation notes: Lactation, pregnancy, other autoimmune disease or uncontrolled infection led to exclusion of patients.

Here the sequenced sample was peripheral blood mononuclear cells (PBMCs), taken at new diagnosis, from a patient treated with antithyroid drugs. The rearrangement uses TRBV20-1 and TRBJ2-7; TRBD2 is a possible D gene (5 bases). The sequence came from a man aged 40-49 years with Graves disease. The CDR3: CSARDRLLMGWEQYF. CDR3 DNA sequence: TGCAGTGCTAGAGATCGACTACTGATGGGGTGGGAGCAGTACTTC.